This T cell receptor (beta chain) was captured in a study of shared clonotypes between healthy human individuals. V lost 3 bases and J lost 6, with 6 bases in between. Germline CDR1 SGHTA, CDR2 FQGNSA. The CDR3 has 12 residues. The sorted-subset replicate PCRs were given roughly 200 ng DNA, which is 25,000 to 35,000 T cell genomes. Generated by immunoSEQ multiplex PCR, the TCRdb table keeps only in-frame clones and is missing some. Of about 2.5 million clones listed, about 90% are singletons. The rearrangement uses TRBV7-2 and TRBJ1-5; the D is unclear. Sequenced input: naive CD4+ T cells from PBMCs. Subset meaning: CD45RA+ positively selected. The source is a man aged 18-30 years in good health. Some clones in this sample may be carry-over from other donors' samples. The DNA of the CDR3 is TGTGCCAGCAGCTTTAGCCTTCAGCCCCAGCATTTT. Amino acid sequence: CASSFSLQPQHF.